This TCR beta chain was sequenced during a study of identical twins. Regarding the study as a whole: Out-of-frame alpha sequences shared by twins showed excess low generation probability. There is a chance that invariant MAIT and iNKT cells partially muddied zero-insertion analyses.

A universal primer site was incorporated via template switching, and the cDNA contained unique molecular identifiers. TCRdb re-called the 5' RACE reads with MiXCR, one entry per CDR3 protein. The table includes approximately 350,000 distinct CDR3 sequences, around an eighth detected once. CDR3 length equals 19 residues. Losses at the gene ends were 1 base for V and 0 bases for J; bases not matched to a gene: 11. CDR1 MNHNS and CDR2 SASEGT come from the germline V gene. This clonotype was found a few times. What it binds is unknown. Another study also made use of these data, one on yellow fever vaccine responses in identical twins. From that paper: A vaccine T cell response that seemed partly convergent and partly personalized was reported in twins.

This sequence was found in a woman younger than 30 in good health. V usage is TRBV6-1 and J usage is TRBJ1-5; 8 nucleotides agree with TRBD1. The sample comprised CD8+ T cells sorted from blood. CDR3 in DNA: TGTGCCAGCAGTGAAGAATCTGGACAGGGCTCTTATAGCAATCAGCCCCAGCATTTT. Its translation: CASSEESGQGSYSNQPQHF.